These 21 T cell receptor beta chains originate from one sample sequenced in a study of CD8+CD57+ T cells in acquired aplastic anemia. Genomic DNA, the template, was used for profiling of the TCR beta VDJ and CDR3. TCRdb redid the calling of the reads with MiXCR, one entry per CDR3 protein. In the table there are about 190,000 distinct CDR3 sequences, 40% to 50% of which are singletons. Patients selected for sequencing had displayed CD8+CD57+ cell expansion by flow cytometry. The specimen sequenced was sorted CD4+, CD8+, or CD8+CD57+ T cells (not recorded which) from PBMCs. The receptor source for this set is a human donor with aplastic anemia.

The chain joins TRBV11-2 to TRBJ1-5; D is perhaps TRBD1 (5 bases). V was trimmed by 5 bases and J by 2 bases, leaving 10 bases between them. Germline CDR1 is SGHAT and CDR2 is FQNNGV. This CDR3 contains 14 residues. The CDR3 DNA sequence: TGTGCCAGCAGCCCCCTAGGGGGCAATCAGCCCCAGCATTTT. Protein: CASSPLGGNQPQHF.

The V and J genes are TRBV5-4 and TRBJ2-7; D is unresolved. Germline CDR1 SGHNT, CDR2 YYREEE (reference sequence). The CDR3 sequence is 15 residues long. V dropped 2 bases and J dropped 1 base, with 13 bases sitting between them. CDR3 loop: CASSLTDAGSYEQYF. CDR3 bases: TGTGCCAGCAGCTTAACAGACGCAGGATCCTACGAGCAGTACTTC.

This clonotype is classed as medium-sized. The rearrangement links TRBV15 to TRBJ2-7, with 8 positions matching TRBD1. The CDR3 covers 14 residues. Germline V gives CDR1 LNHNV, CDR2 YYDKDF (reference sequence). With 5 bases clipped from V and 7 bases from J, the junction kept 10 bases outside the gene matches. The CDR3 DNA reads TGTGCCACCAGCTTGCGATCGACAGGGGCGGAGCAGTACTTC. Protein sequence: CATSLRSTGAEQYF.

The rearrangement uses TRBV19 and TRBJ1-5, with D possibly being TRBD1 (5 bases). Germline CDR1 and CDR2: LNHDA and SQIVND (reference sequence). CDR3 length: 16 residues. V lost 2 bases and J 6 bases, leaving 17 bases between the germline ends. The CDR3 protein is CASSIFAGWSVQPQHF. Here the CDR3 DNA reads TGTGCCAGTAGTATATTTGCAGGGTGGTCGGTTCAGCCCCAGCATTTT.

The rearrangement uses TRBV2 and TRBJ2-5; 8 positions match TRBD1. In germline, CDR1 is SNHLY, CDR2 FYNNEI. The V gene end was trimmed by 6 bases and the J gene end by 5 bases; junction bases not matched to a gene: 11. CDR3 length: 15 amino acids. CDR3 in DNA: TGTGCCAGCAGCCCTTTGACAGGGGCGATGGAGACCCAGTACTTC. It codes for CASSPLTGAMETQYF.

This clonotype was observed a handful of times. The V gene is TRBV5-6, the J gene TRBJ2-2; 7 bases align to TRBD2. Germline V gene data show CDR1 as SGHDT and CDR2 as YYEEEE. This CDR3 is built from 17 residues. The junction had 11 bases not matched to a gene; V was cut back by 5 bases and J by 1 base. The CDR3 DNA follows: TGTGCCAGCAGGATGGGACTGGCGGGAGTGAACACCGGGGAGCTGTTTTTT. As protein: CASRMGLAGVNTGELFF.

The chain carries TRBV19 and TRBJ1-6, with D hard to call. The CDR3 length is 14 residues. The germline V and J ends were trimmed by 1 base and 6 bases, with 7 bases remaining between them. Germline loops: CDR1 LNHDA, CDR2 SQIVND (reference sequence). CDR3 DNA: TGTGCCAGTAGTATAGTGCGGGGTAATTCACCCCTCCACTTT. Its protein product is CASSIVRGNSPLHF.

This clonotype showed up many times. The V call is TRBV9, the J call TRBJ2-2; perhaps TRBD2 as D (5 bases). Germline V gene data show CDR1 as SGDLS and CDR2 as YYNGEE. The CDR3 extends over 14 amino acids. V was pared by 4 bases and J by 3 bases, with 10 bases between. The CDR3 bases are TGTGCCAGCAGCCCCCGGACTTACACCGGGGAGCTGTTTTTT. Protein: CASSPRTYTGELFF. The variable domain in full, with the rest retrieved from reference TRBV9 and TRBJ2-2, is DSGVTQTPKHLITATGQRVTLRCSPRSGDLSVYWYQQSLDQGLQFLIQYYNGEERAKGNILERFSAQQFPDLHSELNLSSLELGDSALYFCASSPRTYTGELFFGEGSRLTVL.

This clonotype was picked up many times. The chain combines TRBV12-3 or TRBV12-4 with TRBJ1-4, with D maybe TRBD1 (5 bases). The CDR3 has 13 residues. V lost 6 bases and J 3 bases, leaving 8 bases between the germline ends. The CDR3 DNA reads TGTGCCAGCAGACCAGGGTCTAATGAAAAACTGTTTTTT. It translates to CASRPGSNEKLFF.

This rearrangement joins TRBV19 to TRBJ2-1, with TRBD1 identical over 9 bases. CDR3 length: 14 amino acids. Germline CDR1 and CDR2: LNHDA and SQIVND (reference sequence). V trimming: 6 bases; J trimming: 6 bases; junction bases outside the gene matches: 6. The chain's CDR3 is CASRWDRDSNEQFF. In nucleotides, the CDR3 is TGTGCCAGTAGATGGGACAGGGACAGCAATGAGCAGTTCTTC. Full variable domain (rest looked up from reference TRBV19 and TRBJ2-1): DGGITQSPKYLFRKEGQNVTLSCEQNLNHDAMYWYRQDPGQGLRLIYYSQIVNDFQKGDIAEGYSVSREKKESFPLTVTSAQKNPTAFYLCASRWDRDSNEQFFGPGTRLTVL.

V is TRBV19 and J is TRBJ1-5; the D gene is possibly TRBD1 (5 bases). The germline V and J ends were trimmed by 11 bases and 7 bases, with 24 bases remaining between them. The length of the CDR3 is 15 residues. The germline V gene encodes CDR1 LNHDA and CDR2 SQIVND (reference sequence). The CDR3 sequence is CAWSVPGRMGQPQHF. The CDR3 DNA follows: TGTGCCTGGAGTGTCCCGGGACGGATGGGCCAGCCCCAGCATTTT. Combining the CDR3 with reference TRBV19 and TRBJ1-5 gives the whole variable domain DGGITQSPKYLFRKEGQNVTLSCEQNLNHDAMYWYRQDPGQGLRLIYYSQIVNDFQKGDIAEGYSVSREKKESFPLTVTSAQKNPTAFYLCAWSVPGRMGQPQHFGDGTRLSIL.

A word on this clonotype: A read error may be the cause here, since a much bigger clone is one base away. This rearrangement joins TRBV19 to TRBJ2-1; D not resolved. Trimming removed 6 bases at V and 9 bases at J, with 9 bases between. Germline V lookup: CDR1 LNHDA, CDR2 SQIVND (reference sequence). The CDR3 is made up of 11 amino acids. This chain's CDR3 is CASSRWGEQFF. The DNA of the CDR3 is TGTGCCAGTAGCCGGTGGGGTGAGCAGTTCTTC.

This clonotype was seen only a few times. The rearrangement links TRBV6-1 to TRBJ1-3, with D possibly TRBD1 on 6 matching bases. CDR1 and CDR2 (germline): MNHNS, SASEGT. Trimming removed 7 bases at V and 0 bases at J, with 13 bases between. CDR3 length equals 15 residues. The CDR3 DNA follows: TGTGCCAGCACACAGGGATTCCCCTCTGGAAACACCATATATTTT. Translation: CASTQGFPSGNTIYF.

This clonotype was seen just once. One end of the junction does not line up with germline, which may come from a read error. The chain carries TRBV10-3 and TRBJ2-1; D not certain. The CDR3 extends over 13 amino acids. The germline V gene has CDR1 ENHRY and CDR2 SYGVKD. The CDR3 bases are TGTGCCAGCAGTTTTCTCGCCCCCGGTGAGCAGTTCTTC. Amino acids: CASSFLAPGEQFF.

This chain joins TRBV15 and TRBJ2-7; the match to TRBD1 covers 9 bases. Germline V gene lookup returns CDR1 LNHNV and CDR2 YYDKDF (reference sequence). V trimming: 3 bases; J trimming: 5 bases; junction bases outside the gene matches: 8. The CDR3 contains 15 residues. CDR3: CATSRDRDRANEQYF. As DNA, the CDR3 is TGTGCCACCAGCAGGGACCGGGACAGGGCAAACGAGCAGTACTTC.

This clonotype was observed a handful of times. This rearrangement joins TRBV6-2 or TRBV6-3 to TRBJ2-1; TRBD2 is a possible D gene (6 bases). The CDR3 runs to 16 residues. Germline CDR1 is MNHEY and CDR2 is SVGEGT. V lost 6 bases, J lost 4 bases, and 19 bases lay in between. This chain's CDR3 is CASRSTGSGDYNEQFF. CDR3 nucleotide sequence: TGTGCCAGCAGGTCTACGGGTAGCGGAGATTACAATGAGCAGTTCTTC.

This clonotype was counted ten times or more. The gene calls are TRBV19 and TRBJ1-1; 7 nucleotides agree with TRBD1. The V gene's germline CDR1 is LNHDA and CDR2 SQIVND (reference sequence). After removal of 2 bases from V and 1 base from J, the junction contained 7 bases not matched to a gene. The CDR3 length is 16 residues. The CDR3 reads CASSITGARGNTEAFF. In DNA form, the CDR3 reads TGTGCCAGTAGTATAACAGGGGCCAGAGGGAACACTGAAGCTTTCTTT.

At least ten counts were recorded for this clonotype. The chain employs TRBV12-5 and TRBJ2-3; D is unclear. Between the trimmed V and J ends, which lost 5 bases and 6 bases, there was a span of 12 bases. The CDR3 has 13 amino acids. CDR1 LGHNT and CDR2 FRNRAP come from the germline V gene. CDR3 DNA sequence: TGTGCTAGTGGTCTCTCGGGCCGCGATACGCAGTATTTT. It translates to CASGLSGRDTQYF.

This clonotype has only one observation. A read error is possible here, since a much larger clone lies one base away. The rearrangement uses TRBV5-1 and TRBJ1-6, with 7 bases aligning to TRBD1. Germline lookup yields CDR1 SGHRS and CDR2 YFSETQ. There are 18 residues in the CDR3. V was pared by 3 bases and J by 3 bases, with 12 bases of the junction left unmatched. The CDR3 here is CASSSGQTIHNYNSPLHF. In nucleotides, the CDR3 is TGCGCCAGCAGCTCGGGACAGACCATACATAACTATAATTCACCCCTCCACTTT.

The V and J genes are TRBV11-2 and TRBJ2-7; TRBD2 matches 11 bases. Trimming removed 1 base from V and 1 base from J; junction bases left unmatched: 6. The CDR3 loop spans 17 amino acids. Germline V gives CDR1 SGHAT, CDR2 FQNNGV. As DNA, the CDR3 is TGTGCCAGCAGCTTAGGGACTAGCGGGCGACGGTCCTACGAGCAGTACTTC. Translation: CASSLGTSGRRSYEQYF.

This clonotype was counted ten times or more. CDR3 loop: CASRAGGGETQYF. In DNA form, the CDR3 reads TGTGCCAGCAGAGCGGGAGGTGGGGAGACCCAGTACTTC. This chain uses TRBV3-1 with TRBJ2-5; 9 nucleotides agree with TRBD2. J was trimmed by 5 bases and V by 6 bases; bases with no gene match: 4. Germline CDR1 LGHDT, CDR2 YNNKEL (reference sequence). The CDR3 is made up of 13 amino acids.